This T cell receptor beta chain originates from a study of naive and memory T cell subsets. Trimming removed 4 bases from V and 0 bases from J, with 10 bases in between. Germline lookup yields CDR1 ENHRY and CDR2 SYGVKD. This CDR3 contains 15 residues. Two oligonucleotides, mixed equimolar, formed the beta constant-region primer covering TRBC1 and TRBC2. Each CDR3 protein is one row after TCRdb ran MiXCR on the UMI-ligation and nested PCR reads. The sample lists some 150,000 distinct CDR3 sequences, more than 15% occurring once. This TCR was recovered from a human donor in good health. V usage is TRBV10-3 and J usage is TRBJ1-3; D might be TRBD1 (6 bases). Sequenced sample: naive CD4+ T cells from blood. This chain's CDR3 is CAISGQAISGNTIYF. In DNA, the CDR3 is TGTGCCATCAGTGGACAGGCCATCTCTGGAAACACCATATATTTT.